This TCR beta chain originates from a study of blood T cell repertoires in COVID-19. Study summary: The samples span acute and convalescent COVID-19 from the United States, Italy and Spain.

This CDR3 region has 16 residues. Deletions cut 2 bases from V and 4 bases from J, with 16 bases between. Germline assignment: CDR1 SNHLY and CDR2 FYNNEI. Only in-frame clones appear in the TCRdb table, and some are missing; sequencing was by immunoSEQ multiplex PCR. The sample records 90,000 to 110,000 clones, around four fifths being singletons. The rearrangement joins TRBV2 to TRBJ2-3, with D tentatively TRBD1 (6 bases). Specimen: peripheral blood. The TCR comes from a woman aged 60-70 years with acute or convalescent COVID-19. This CDR3 reads CASSEPTRGGSDTQYF. DNA for the CDR3: TGTGCCAGCAGTGAACCTACCAGGGGTGGATCAGATACGCAGTATTTT.